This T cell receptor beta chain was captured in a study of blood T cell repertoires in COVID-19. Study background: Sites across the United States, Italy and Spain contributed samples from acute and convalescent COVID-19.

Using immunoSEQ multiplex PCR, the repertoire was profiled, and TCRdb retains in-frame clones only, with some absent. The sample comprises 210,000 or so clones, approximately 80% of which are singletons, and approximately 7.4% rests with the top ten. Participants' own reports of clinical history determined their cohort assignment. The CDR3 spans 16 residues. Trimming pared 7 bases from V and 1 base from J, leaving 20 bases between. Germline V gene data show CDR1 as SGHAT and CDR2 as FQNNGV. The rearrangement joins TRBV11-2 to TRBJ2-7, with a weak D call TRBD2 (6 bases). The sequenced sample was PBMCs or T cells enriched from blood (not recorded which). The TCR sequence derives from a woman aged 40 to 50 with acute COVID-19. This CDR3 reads CASTPRGASESYEQYF. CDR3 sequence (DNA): TGTGCCAGCACTCCCCGGGGAGCTAGCGAGTCCTACGAGCAGTACTTC.